The clone carrying this TCR beta chain was detected only a few times. The data originate from a study of cytomegalovirus exposure and HLA in healthy donors. In the PCR, 60 Vbeta and 13 Jbeta primers were used. The method was immunoSEQ multiplex PCR; TCRdb's version includes in-frame clones alone and lacks a portion of them. The sample yields 150,000 to 200,000 clones, approximately 84% seen once. The sequenced sample consisted of PBMCs. The sequence was obtained from a boy aged 5-17 years in good health and CMV-seronegative.

The CDR3 loop reads CASSPEHNQPQHF. CDR3 bases: TGTGCCAGCAGTCCCGAGCACAATCAGCCCCAGCATTTT. The chain links TRBV28 to TRBJ1-5; D is undetermined. The CDR3 is made up of 13 amino acids. Germline CDR1 and CDR2: MDHEN and SYDVKM. V lost 5 bases to trimming and J lost 3 bases, with 8 bases between them.